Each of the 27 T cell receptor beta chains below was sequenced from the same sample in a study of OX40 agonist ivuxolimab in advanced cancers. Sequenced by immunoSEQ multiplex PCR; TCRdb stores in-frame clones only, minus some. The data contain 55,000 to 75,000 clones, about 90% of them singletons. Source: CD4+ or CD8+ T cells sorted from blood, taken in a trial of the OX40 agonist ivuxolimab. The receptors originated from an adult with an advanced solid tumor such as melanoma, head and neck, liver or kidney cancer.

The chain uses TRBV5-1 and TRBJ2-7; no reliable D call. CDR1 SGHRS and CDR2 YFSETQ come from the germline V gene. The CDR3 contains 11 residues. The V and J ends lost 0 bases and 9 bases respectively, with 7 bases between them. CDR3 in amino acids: CASSLGGGQYF. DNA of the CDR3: TGCGCCAGCAGCTTGGGAGGTGGGCAGTACTTC. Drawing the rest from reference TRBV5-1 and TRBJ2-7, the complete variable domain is KAGVTQTPRYLIKTRGQQVTLSCSPISGHRSVSWYQQTPGQGLQFLFEYFSETQRNKGNFPGRFSGRQFSNSRSEMNVSTLELGDSALYLCASSLGGGQYFGPGTRLTVT.

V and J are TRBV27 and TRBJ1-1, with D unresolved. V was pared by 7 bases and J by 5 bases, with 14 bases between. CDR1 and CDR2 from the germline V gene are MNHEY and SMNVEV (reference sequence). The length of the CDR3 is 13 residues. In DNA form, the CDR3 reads TGTGCCAGCACCACCGTGGAGGGAACTGAAGCTTTCTTT. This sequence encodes CASTTVEGTEAFF.

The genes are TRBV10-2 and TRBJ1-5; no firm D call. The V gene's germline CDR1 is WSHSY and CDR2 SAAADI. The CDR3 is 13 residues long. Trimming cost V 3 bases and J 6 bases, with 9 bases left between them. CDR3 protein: CASSDPIGQPQHF. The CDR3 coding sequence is TGCGCCAGCAGTGACCCTATCGGTCAGCCCCAGCATTTT.

The DNA of the CDR3 is TGTGCCAGCACCGGGGATGAGGAGACCCAGTACTTC. Residues: CASTGDEETQYF. The chain recombines TRBV9 with TRBJ2-5; D is perhaps TRBD2 (5 bases). This CDR3 spans 12 amino acids. Looked up from germline, CDR1 is SGDLS and CDR2 is YYNGEE. The germline V and J ends were trimmed by 6 bases and 5 bases, with 11 bases remaining between them.

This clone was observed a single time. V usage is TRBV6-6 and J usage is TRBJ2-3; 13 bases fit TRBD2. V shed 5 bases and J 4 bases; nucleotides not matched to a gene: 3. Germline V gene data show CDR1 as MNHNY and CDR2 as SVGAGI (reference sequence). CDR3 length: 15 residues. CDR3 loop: CASSRTSGSSDTQYF. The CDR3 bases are TGTGCCAGCAGTAGGACTAGCGGGAGCTCAGATACGCAGTATTTT.

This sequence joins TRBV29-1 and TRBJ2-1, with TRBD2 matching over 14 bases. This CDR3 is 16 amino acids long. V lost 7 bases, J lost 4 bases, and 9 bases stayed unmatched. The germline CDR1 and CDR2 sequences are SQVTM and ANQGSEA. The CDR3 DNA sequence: TGCAGCGCCGAGCCGGGACTAGCGGGGGTTTACAATGAGCAGTTCTTC. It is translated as CSAEPGLAGVYNEQFF.

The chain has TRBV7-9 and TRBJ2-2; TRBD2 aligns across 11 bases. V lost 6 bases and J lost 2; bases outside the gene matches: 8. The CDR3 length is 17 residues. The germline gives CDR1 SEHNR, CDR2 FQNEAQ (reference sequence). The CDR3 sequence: CASRGLLAGGNTGELFF. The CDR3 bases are TGTGCCAGCAGGGGGCTCCTAGCGGGAGGAAACACCGGGGAGCTGTTTTTT.

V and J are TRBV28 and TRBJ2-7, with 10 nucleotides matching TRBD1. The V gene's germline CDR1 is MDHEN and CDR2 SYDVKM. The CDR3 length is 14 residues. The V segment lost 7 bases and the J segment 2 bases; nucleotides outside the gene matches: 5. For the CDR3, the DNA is TGTGCCAGCACCGGGACAGGGGATACCTACGAGCAGTACTTC. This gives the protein CASTGTGDTYEQYF.

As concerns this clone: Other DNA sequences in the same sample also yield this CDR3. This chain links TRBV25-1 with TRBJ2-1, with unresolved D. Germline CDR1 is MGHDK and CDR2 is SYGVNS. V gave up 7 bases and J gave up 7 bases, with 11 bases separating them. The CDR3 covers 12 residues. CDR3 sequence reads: CASTAPGNEQFF. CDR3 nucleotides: TGTGCCAGCACTGCCCCTGGGAATGAGCAGTTCTTC.

CDR3 sequence: CASSPEEYDFSNEQFF. As DNA, the CDR3 is TGTGCCAGTTCCCCAGAAGAGTACGATTTTTCCAATGAGCAGTTCTTC. The genes are TRBV9 and TRBJ2-1; D unclear. CDR3 length: 16 residues. The germline V and J ends were trimmed by 8 bases and 6 bases, with 24 bases remaining between them. Germline CDR1 SGDLS, CDR2 YYNGEE.

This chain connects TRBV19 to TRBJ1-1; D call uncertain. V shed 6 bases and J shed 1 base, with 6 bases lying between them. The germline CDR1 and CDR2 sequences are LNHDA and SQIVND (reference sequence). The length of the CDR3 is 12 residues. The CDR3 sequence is CASSLRNTEAFF. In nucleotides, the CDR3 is TGTGCCAGTAGCCTGCGGAACACTGAAGCTTTCTTT.

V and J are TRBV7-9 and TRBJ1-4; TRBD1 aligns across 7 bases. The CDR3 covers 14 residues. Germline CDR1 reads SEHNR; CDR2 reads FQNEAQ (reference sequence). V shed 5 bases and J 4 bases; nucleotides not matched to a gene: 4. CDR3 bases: TGTGCCAGCAGCCAGGGGGGCAGTAATGAAAAACTGTTTTTT. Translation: CASSQGGSNEKLFF.

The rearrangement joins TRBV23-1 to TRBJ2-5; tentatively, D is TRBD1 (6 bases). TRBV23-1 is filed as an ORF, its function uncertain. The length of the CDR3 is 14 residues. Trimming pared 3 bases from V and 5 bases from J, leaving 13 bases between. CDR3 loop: CASSQMTGIETQYF. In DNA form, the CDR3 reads TGCGCCAGCAGTCAGATGACAGGAATCGAGACCCAGTACTTC.

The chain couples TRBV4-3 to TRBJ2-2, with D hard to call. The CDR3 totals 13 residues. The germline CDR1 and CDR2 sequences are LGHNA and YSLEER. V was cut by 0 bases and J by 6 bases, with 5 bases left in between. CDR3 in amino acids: CASSQDRSGELFF. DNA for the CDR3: TGCGCCAGCAGCCAAGATCGGTCCGGGGAGCTGTTTTTT.

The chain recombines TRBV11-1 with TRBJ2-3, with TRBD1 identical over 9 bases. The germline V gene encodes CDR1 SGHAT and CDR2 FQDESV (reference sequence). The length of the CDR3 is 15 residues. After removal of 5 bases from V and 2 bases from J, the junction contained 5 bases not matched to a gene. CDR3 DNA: TGTGCCAGCAGCCGACAGGGGGGAATCACAGATACGCAGTATTTT. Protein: CASSRQGGITDTQYF.

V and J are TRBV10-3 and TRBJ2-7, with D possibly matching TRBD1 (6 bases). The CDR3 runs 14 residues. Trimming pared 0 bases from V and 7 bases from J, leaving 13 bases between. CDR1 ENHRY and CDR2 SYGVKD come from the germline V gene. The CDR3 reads CAISESMQGGEQYF. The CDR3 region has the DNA TGTGCCATCAGTGAGTCGATGCAAGGGGGTGAGCAGTACTTC.

The CDR3: CASSYENRGYTF. The DNA for the CDR3 is TGTGCCAGCAGTTACGAAAATCGGGGCTACACCTTC. The chain links TRBV6-5 to TRBJ1-2; D call uncertain. V gave up 2 bases and J gave up 8 bases, with 9 bases separating them. CDR3 length equals 12 residues. Germline CDR1 MNHEY, CDR2 SVGAGI.

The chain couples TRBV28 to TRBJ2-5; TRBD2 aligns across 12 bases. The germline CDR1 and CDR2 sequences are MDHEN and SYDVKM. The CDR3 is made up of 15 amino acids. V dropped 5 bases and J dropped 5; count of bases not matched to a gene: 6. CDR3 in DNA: TGTGCCAGCAGTGAGACTAGCGGGGGCAGGGAGACCCAGTACTTC. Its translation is CASSETSGGRETQYF.

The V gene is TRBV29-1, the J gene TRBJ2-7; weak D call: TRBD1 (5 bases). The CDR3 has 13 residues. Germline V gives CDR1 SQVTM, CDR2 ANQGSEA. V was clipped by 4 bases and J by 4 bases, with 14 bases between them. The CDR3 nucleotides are TGCAGCGTTGTAACAGGTTTTCCTTACGAGCAGTACTTC. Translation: CSVVTGFPYEQYF.

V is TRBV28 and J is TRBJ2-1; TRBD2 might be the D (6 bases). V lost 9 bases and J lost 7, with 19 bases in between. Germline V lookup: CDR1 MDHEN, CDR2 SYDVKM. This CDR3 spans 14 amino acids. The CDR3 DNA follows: TGTGCCAGTTCTGAGGCGGGACTGCCTAATGAGCAGTTCTTC. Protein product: CASSEAGLPNEQFF. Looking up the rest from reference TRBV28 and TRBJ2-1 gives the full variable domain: DVKVTQSSRYLVKRTGEKVFLECVQDMDHENMFWYRQDPGLGLRLIYFSYDVKMKEKGDIPEGYSVSREKKERFSLILESASTNQTSMYLCASSEAGLPNEQFFGPGTRLTVL.

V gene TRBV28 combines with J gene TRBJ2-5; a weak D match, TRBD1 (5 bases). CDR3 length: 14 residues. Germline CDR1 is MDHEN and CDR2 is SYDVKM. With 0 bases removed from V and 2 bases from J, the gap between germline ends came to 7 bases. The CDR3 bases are TGTGCCAGCAGTTTATGGACAGCACAAGAGACCCAGTACTTC. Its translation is CASSLWTAQETQYF.

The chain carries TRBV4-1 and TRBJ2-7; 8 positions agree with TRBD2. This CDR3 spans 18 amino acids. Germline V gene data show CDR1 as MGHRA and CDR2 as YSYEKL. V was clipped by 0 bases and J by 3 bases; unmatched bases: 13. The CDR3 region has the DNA TGCGCCAGCAGCCAAGAGGGATCGCAAACTAGCGGTTTCTACGAGCAGTACTTC. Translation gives CASSQEGSQTSGFYEQYF.

The CDR3 is CASSQDEGYGANVLTF. The CDR3 nucleotides read TGTGCCAGCAGCCAAGATGAAGGGTATGGGGCCAACGTCCTGACTTTC. The chain carries TRBV4-2 and TRBJ2-6; the D is unclear. The germline CDR1 and CDR2 sequences are LGHNA and YNFKEQ. The CDR3 is 16 amino acids. V was pared by 0 bases and J by 3 bases, with 9 bases between.

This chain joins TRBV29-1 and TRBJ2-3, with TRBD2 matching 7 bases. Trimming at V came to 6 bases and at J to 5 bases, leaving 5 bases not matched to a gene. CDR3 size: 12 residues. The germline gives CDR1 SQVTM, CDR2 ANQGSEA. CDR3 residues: CSVVPGGDTQYF. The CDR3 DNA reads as TGCAGCGTCGTCCCGGGGGGAGATACGCAGTATTTT.

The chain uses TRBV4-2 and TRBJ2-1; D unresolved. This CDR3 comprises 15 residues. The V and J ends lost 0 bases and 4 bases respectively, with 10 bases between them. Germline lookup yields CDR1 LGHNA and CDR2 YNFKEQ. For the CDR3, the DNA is TGTGCCAGCAGCCAAGATCTGGACGGGTACAATGAGCAGTTCTTC. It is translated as CASSQDLDGYNEQFF.

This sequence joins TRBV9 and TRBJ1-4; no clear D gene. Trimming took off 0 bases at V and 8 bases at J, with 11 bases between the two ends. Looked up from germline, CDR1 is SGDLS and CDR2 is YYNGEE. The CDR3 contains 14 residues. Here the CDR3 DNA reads TGTGCCAGCAGCGTAGGGACCCTGGGAGAAAAACTGTTTTTT. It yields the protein CASSVGTLGEKLFF. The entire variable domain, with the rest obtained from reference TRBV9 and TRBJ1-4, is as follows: DSGVTQTPKHLITATGQRVTLRCSPRSGDLSVYWYQQSLDQGLQFLIQYYNGEERAKGNILERFSAQQFPDLHSELNLSSLELGDSALYFCASSVGTLGEKLFFGSGTQLSVL.

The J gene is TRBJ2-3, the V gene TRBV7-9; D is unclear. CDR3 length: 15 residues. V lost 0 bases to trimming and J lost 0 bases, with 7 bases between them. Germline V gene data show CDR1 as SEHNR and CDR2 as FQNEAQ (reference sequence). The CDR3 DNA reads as TGTGCCAGCAGCTTAGCTCTGTCTAGCACAGATACGCAGTATTTT. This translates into CASSLALSSTDTQYF.